The 3 T cell receptor beta chains below all came from one sample that was sequenced in a study of post-analysis software for immune sequencing data. The antigens for these receptors are not known. Tagging with unique molecular identifiers was a feature of the TCR beta cDNA libraries. MiXCR, run by TCRdb on the PCR reads, gives a single entry per CDR3 protein. The sample records 430,000 or so distinct CDR3 sequences, roughly 40% being singletons. The study, taken as a whole, reports: In patients, TRBV5-6, TRBV5-1 and TRBV20-1 belonged to four or five TRBV segments found more frequently than in controls.

The sample comprised blood. The receptors shown here come from a girl aged 2-10 years with multiple sclerosis.

The rearrangement links TRBV4-3 to TRBJ2-1, with D perhaps being TRBD1 or TRBD2 (5 bases each). In germline, CDR1 is LGHNA, CDR2 YSLEER. V lost 7 bases and J lost 1, with 20 bases in between. The CDR3 consists of 17 residues. The CDR3 loop is CASTHDHRDRSYNEQFF. DNA of the CDR3: TGCGCCAGCACCCATGACCACCGGGACCGTTCCTACAATGAGCAGTTCTTC.

The gene calls are TRBV28 and TRBJ2-6, with 10 bases that match TRBD2. This CDR3 region has 19 residues. The V segment lost 3 bases and the J segment 0 bases; nucleotides outside the gene matches: 8. CDR1 is MDHEN and CDR2 is SYDVKM in the germline V gene. The CDR3 DNA reads TGTGCCAGCAGTTTTCAGGTACTAGCGGGACCCTCTGGGGCCAACGTCCTGACTTTC. It is translated as CASSFQVLAGPSGANVLTF.

The chain has TRBV6-6 and TRBJ1-5; no firm D call. The germline gives CDR1 MNHNY, CDR2 SVGAGI (reference sequence). V was clipped by 3 bases and J by 2 bases, with 8 bases between them. The CDR3 spans 14 residues. CDR3 DNA sequence: TGTGCCAGCAGTTATGGGGATGGCAATCAGCCCCAGCATTTT. Translated: CASSYGDGNQPQHF.